This entry concerns a single T cell receptor beta chain. The antigen this receptor binds is unknown. Base-call qualities are not available, and no considerably larger clone is one nucleotide away. The time point label, read with the paper, signifies: before neoadjuvant nivolumab. None of the patients had received prior systemic or radiation treatment, and all were newly diagnosed with stage II-IVA oral cavity squamous cell carcinoma. Everyone in the cohort had locally advanced, HPV-negative oral cavity squamous cell carcinoma. Peripheral blood mononuclear cells were analyzed directly, without maintenance or expansion in culture. The samples were drawn from a longitudinal correlative study tied to a single-arm phase II trial testing neoadjuvant nivolumab in oral cavity squamous cell carcinoma. Subject-matched pre- and post-treatment PBMCs and tumors from three responders and three non-responders underwent genomic DNA-based TCRbeta sequencing. Peripheral blood mononuclear cells were collected once before nivolumab treatment and again after treatment, at the time of surgery. The Maxwell RSC DNA from Cells kit was used to isolate genomic DNA from PBMCs.

For deep sequencing of PBMC libraries, mostly about 450 ng of input genomic DNA was used, and six replicates were run per sample. TCRbeta libraries were prepared with the immunoSEQ hsTCRbeta kit according to the manufacturer's instructions. The finished libraries were brought together in one pool at approximately 3 nM, which was then read using an Illumina NovaSeq 6000 S4 flow cell. Under the source paper's analysis protocol: Raw data preprocessing and quality control were performed with the immunoSEQ Analyzer. The analysis was limited to productive rearrangements, and each clonotype was defined by a unique CDR3 amino acid sequence. Repertoire clonality was estimated as the Gini-Simpson index, which was computed with the R package tcR. Student's t test was used to compare Gini indices, while Pearson correlation assessed associations with tumor size change. TCRdb holds this immuneACCESS table with in-frame rearrangements only. Some clones are missing; in checked studies, unresolved V genes explain under half, and the rest has no known cause. D and trimming come from the DNA, and the V and J calls and clone size come from that table. This sample has about 72,000 clones in its table, and around 83% of those were observed once. The leading ten clones occupy about 3.7% of the sample.

The data were taken from a study of neoadjuvant anti-PD-1 for oral cavity cancer (dated by TCRdb to about 2021). Some background on the complete study: Before curative-intent surgical resection, most patients were given three to four biweekly doses of nivolumab at 3 mg/kg. Patients who did not progress were given a fourth nivolumab dose at about day 43 and had definitive surgical resection on days 50-56. Responders were defined as patients with complete response, partial response or stable disease by RECIST 1.1; non-responders were defined as patients with progression. There were 12 patients in the parent correlative cohort, and the response rate was about 36%. The paper's findings and limits, for the study overall: Higher pretreatment blood Treg/Th17 ratios correlated with both higher pretreatment blood TCRbeta clonality and lower post-treatment tumor TCRbeta clonality. After neoadjuvant nivolumab, significantly higher T cell clonality (Gini index) was found within PBMCs in non-responders than in responders. Only three patients per response group were included in the TCR analyses, and the authors called for validation in larger cohorts.

CDR3 length: 14 amino acids, cysteine to phenylalanine. The retained sequence is limited to the CDR3, 42 bases, with the frame set at the first base. The germline V end is reduced by 5 bases and the J end by 2 bases; junction bases left unmatched: 4. The germline V gene supplies CDR1 SGHTA and CDR2 FQGNSA. This sample comprised PBMCs, obtained before nivolumab (anti-PD-1) treatment. The TCR was taken from a person between 40 and 85 years old with oral cavity squamous cell carcinoma. The rearranged chain carries TRBV7-2 and TRBJ1-2; 8 bases in the junction line up with TRBD1. The DNA sequence is TGTGCCAGCAGCGCGGGACAGGTGAACTATGGCTACACCTTC. It codes for CASSAGQVNYGYTF.